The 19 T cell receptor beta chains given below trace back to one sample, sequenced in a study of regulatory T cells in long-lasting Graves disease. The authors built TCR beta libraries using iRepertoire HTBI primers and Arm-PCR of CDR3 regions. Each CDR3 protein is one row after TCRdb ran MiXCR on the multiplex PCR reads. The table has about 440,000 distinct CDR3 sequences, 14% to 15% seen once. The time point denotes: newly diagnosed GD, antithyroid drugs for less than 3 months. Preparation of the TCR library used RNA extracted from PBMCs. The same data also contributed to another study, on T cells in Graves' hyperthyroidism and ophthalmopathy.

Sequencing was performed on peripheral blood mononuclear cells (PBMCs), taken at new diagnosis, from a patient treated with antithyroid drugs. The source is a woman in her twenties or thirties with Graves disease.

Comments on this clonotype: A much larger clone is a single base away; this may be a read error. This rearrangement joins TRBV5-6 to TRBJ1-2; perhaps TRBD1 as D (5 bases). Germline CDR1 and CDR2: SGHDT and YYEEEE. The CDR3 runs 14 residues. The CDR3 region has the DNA TGTGCCAGCGGCTTCGGACGGACAATCCGCGGCTACACCTTC. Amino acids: CASGFGRTIRGYTF.

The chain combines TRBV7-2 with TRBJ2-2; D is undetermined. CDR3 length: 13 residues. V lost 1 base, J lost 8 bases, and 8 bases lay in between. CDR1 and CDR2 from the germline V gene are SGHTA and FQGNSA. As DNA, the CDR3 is TGTGCCAGCAGCTTAGGACTGCAAGGGGAGCTGTTTTTT. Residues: CASSLGLQGELFF.

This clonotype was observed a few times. This chain's CDR3 is CASSFGKPQHF. Here the CDR3 DNA reads TGTGCCAGCAGTTTTGGGAAGCCCCAGCATTTT. This chain joins TRBV28 and TRBJ1-5; D gene ambiguous. There are 11 residues in the CDR3. The germline V gene has CDR1 MDHEN and CDR2 SYDVKM. The V gene lost 3 bases and the J gene lost 8 bases, with 5 bases spanning the gap.

In nucleotides, the CDR3 is TGTGCCAGCAGCAACCGACAGGGGAGTCAGCCCCAGCATTTT. Translation gives CASSNRQGSQPQHF. V and J are TRBV28 and TRBJ1-5; the match to TRBD1 covers 8 bases. The junction had 7 bases not matched to a gene; V was cut back by 6 bases and J by 6 bases. Germline V CDR1 and CDR2: MDHEN, SYDVKM. The CDR3 is 14 residues long.

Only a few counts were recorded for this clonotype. Here the CDR3 reads CASSPSGTYNSPLHF. The CDR3 region has the DNA TGTGCCAGCAGTCCTTCAGGGACCTATAATTCACCCCTCCACTTT. This sequence joins TRBV2 and TRBJ1-6; a possible D gene is TRBD1 (5 bases). The V end lost 5 bases, the J end lost 2 bases, and 10 bases lay between the germline ends. The CDR3 runs to 15 residues. The germline CDR1 and CDR2 sequences are SNHLY and FYNNEI.

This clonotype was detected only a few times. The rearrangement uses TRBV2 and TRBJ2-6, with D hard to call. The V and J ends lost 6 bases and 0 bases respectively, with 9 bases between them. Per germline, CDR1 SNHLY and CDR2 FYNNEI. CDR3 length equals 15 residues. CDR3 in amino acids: CASRQYTSGANVLTF. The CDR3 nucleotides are TGTGCCAGCAGGCAATACACCTCTGGGGCCAACGTCCTGACTTTC.

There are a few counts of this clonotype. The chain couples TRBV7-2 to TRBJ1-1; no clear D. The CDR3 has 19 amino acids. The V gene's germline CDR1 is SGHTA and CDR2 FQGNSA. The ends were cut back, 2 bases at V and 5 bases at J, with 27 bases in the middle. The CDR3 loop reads CASSLNIGGGSGLGTEAFF. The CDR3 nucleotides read TGTGCCAGCAGCTTAAATATCGGAGGCGGGTCAGGTTTGGGAACTGAAGCTTTCTTT.

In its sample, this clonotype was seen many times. The chain's CDR3 is CASSYSRTGGQPQHF. CDR3 DNA: TGTGCCAGCAGTTACTCAAGGACAGGGGGCCAGCCCCAGCATTTT. The V and J genes are TRBV6-5 and TRBJ1-5; 11 positions match TRBD1. Per germline, CDR1 MNHEY and CDR2 SVGAGI. This CDR3 is 15 amino acids long. V shed 0 bases and J 7 bases; nucleotides not matched to a gene: 2.

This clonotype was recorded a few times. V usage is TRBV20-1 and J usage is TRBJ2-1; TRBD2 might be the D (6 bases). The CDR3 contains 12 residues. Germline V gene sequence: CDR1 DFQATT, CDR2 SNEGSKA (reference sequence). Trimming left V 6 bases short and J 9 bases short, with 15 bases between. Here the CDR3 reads CSARAGLSEQFF. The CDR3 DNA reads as TGCAGTGCACGGGCGGGACTCAGTGAGCAGTTCTTC.

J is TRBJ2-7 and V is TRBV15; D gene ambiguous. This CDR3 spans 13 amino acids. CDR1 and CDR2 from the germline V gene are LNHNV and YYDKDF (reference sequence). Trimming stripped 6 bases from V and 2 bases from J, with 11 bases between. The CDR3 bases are TGTGCCACCAGAGGGTTTTTAGCCTACGAGCAGTACTTC. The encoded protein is CATRGFLAYEQYF.

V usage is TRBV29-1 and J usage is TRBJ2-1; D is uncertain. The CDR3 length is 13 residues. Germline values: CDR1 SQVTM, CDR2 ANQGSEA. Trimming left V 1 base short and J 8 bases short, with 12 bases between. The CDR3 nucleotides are TGCAGCGTTGAAGGGCAGATTCCCTATGAGCAGTTCTTC. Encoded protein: CSVEGQIPYEQFF.

The CDR3 nucleotides read TGCAGTGCTAGAGCGTTCGGAGACTACAATGAGCAGTTCTTC. Residues: CSARAFGDYNEQFF. The rearrangement uses TRBV20-1 and TRBJ2-1; D ambiguous. Germline CDR1 is DFQATT and CDR2 is SNEGSKA (reference sequence). The CDR3 consists of 14 residues. Trimming removed 1 base from V and 3 bases from J, with 10 bases in between.

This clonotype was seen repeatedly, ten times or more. Written as DNA, the CDR3 is TGTGCCTGGAGTCAAGGCGGGAGGAGCGATACGCAGTATTTT. Its protein product is CAWSQGGRSDTQYF. The rearrangement joins TRBV30 to TRBJ2-3, with TRBD2 matching 8 bases. The CDR3 runs to 14 residues. Germline V gene sequence: CDR1 GTSNPN, CDR2 SVGIG (reference sequence). V was clipped by 2 bases and J by 6 bases; unmatched bases: 7.

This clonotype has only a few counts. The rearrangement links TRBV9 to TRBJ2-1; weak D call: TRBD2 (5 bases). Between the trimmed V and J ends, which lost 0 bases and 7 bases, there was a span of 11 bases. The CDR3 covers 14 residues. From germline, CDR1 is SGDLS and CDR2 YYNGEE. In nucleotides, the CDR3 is TGTGCCAGCAGCGTAGGGATAGGAGGAAATGAGCAGTTCTTC. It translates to CASSVGIGGNEQFF.

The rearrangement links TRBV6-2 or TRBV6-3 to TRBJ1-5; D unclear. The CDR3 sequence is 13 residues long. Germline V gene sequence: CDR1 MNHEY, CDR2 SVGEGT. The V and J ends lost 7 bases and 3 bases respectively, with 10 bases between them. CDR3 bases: TGTGCCAGCATGGAGGGTTACAATCAGCCCCAGCATTTT. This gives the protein CASMEGYNQPQHF.

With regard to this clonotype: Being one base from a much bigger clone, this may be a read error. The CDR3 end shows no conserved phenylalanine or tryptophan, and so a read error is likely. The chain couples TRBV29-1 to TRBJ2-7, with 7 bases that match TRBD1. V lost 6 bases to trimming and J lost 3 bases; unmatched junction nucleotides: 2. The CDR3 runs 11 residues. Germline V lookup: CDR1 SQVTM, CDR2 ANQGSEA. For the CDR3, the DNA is TGCAGCGTGGGACAGAGCTACGAGCAGTACCTC. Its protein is CSVGQSYEQYL.

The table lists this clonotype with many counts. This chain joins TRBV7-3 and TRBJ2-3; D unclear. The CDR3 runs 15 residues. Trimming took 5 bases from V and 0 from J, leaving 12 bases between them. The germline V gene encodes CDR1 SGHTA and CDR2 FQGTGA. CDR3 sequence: CASSPGAASTDTQYF. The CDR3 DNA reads TGTGCCAGCAGCCCGGGCGCTGCTAGCACAGATACGCAGTATTTT.

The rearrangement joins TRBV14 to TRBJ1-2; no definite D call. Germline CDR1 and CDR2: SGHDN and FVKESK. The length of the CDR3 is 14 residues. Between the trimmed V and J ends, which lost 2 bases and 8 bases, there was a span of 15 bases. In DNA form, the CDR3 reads TGTGCCAGCAGCCAATCGTTACGTCTGGACGGCTACACCTTC. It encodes CASSQSLRLDGYTF. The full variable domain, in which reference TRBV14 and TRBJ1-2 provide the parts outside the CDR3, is EAGVTQFPSHSVIEKGQTVTLRCDPISGHDNLYWYRRVMGKEIKFLLHFVKESKQDESGMPNNRFLAERTGGTYSTLKVQPAELEDSGVYFCASSQSLRLDGYTFGSGTRLTVV.

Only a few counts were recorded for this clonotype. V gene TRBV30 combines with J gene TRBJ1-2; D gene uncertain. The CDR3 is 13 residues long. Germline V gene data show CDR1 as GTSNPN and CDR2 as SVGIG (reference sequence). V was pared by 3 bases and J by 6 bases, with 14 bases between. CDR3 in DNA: TGTGCCTGGAGGGGTCGCGGTATGGATGGCTACACCTTC. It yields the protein CAWRGRGMDGYTF.